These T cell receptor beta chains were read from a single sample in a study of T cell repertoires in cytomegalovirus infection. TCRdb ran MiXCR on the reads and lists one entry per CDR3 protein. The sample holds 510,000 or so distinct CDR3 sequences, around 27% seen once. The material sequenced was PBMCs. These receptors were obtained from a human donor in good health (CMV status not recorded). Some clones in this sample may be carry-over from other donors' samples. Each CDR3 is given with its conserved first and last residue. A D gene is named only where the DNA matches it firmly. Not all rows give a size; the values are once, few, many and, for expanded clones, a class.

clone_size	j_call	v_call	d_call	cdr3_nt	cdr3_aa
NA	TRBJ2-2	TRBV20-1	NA	TGCAGTGCTAGAGACGGACACCAAACCACCGGGGAGCTGTTTTTT	CSARDGHQTTGELFF
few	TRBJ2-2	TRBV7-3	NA	TGTGCCAGCAGCATACTCAGCCCGGGGGCCGGGGAGCTGTTTTTT	CASSILSPGAGELFF
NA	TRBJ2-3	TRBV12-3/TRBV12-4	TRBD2	TGTGCCAGCAGTTCGACTAGCGGGGTTGCAGATACGCAGTATTTT	CASSSTSGVADTQYF
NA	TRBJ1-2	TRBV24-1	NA	TGTGCCACCAGTGCCCCCACGGCAGGGACCGTGGGCTACACCTTC	CATSAPTAGTVGYTF
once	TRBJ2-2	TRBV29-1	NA	TGCAGCGCCGGGGAGGGGGATGGCACCGGGGAGCTGTTTTTT	CSAGEGDGTGELFF
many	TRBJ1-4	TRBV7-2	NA	TGTGCCAGCAGCCCAGACCCCAGGGTGTCCGAAAAACTGTTTTTT	CASSPDPRVSEKLFF
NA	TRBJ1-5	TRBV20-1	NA	TGCAGTGCTAGAGCTGGGGATCAGCCCCAGCATTTT	CSARAGDQPQHF
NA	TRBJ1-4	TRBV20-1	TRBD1	TGCAGTGCTACCGCAGGGGGACCTTGGGAAAAACTGTTTTTT	CSATAGGPWEKLFF
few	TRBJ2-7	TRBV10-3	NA	TGTGCCATCGATTCCGACACCTCCTACGAGCAGTACTTC	CAIDSDTSYEQYF
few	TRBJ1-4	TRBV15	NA	TGTGCCACCAGCATGATTCGACGGTGGAGAAATGAAAAACTGTTTTTT	CATSMIRRWRNEKLFF
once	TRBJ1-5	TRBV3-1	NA	TGTGCCAGCAGCATCCTAGGGGATCAGCCCCAGCATTTT	CASSILGDQPQHF
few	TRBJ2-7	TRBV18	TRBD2	TGTGCCAGCTCACCATCGTCTGCGGGAGGGTTAAAGTACGAGCAGTACTTC	CASSPSSAGGLKYEQYF
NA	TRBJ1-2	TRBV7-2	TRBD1	TGTGCCAGCAGCCGCCCCAGGGGGATGAGTGGCTACACCTTC	CASSRPRGMSGYTF
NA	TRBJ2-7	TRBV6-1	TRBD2	TGTGCCAGCCTCCGGGAGGATGCCTACGAGCAGTACTTC	CASLREDAYEQYF
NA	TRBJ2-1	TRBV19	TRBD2	TGTGCCAGTAAATCTCTAGCGGGAGAGAGGAATGAGCAGTTCTTC	CASKSLAGERNEQFF
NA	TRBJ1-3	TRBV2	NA	TGTGCCAGCAGTGAGGGGACACCGAGCCTTGGAAACACCATATATTTT	CASSEGTPSLGNTIYF
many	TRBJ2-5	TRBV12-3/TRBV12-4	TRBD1	TGTGCCAGCAGACGAACGGCCGGGACAGGGGGCTGGGAGACCCAGTACTTC	CASRRTAGTGGWETQYF
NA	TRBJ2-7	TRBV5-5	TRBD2	TGTGCCAGCAGCTTGGGTCTAGCGGCATACTACGAGCAGTACTTC	CASSLGLAAYYEQYF
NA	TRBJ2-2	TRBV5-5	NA	TGTGCCAGCACCAACGGGCCCTCTAACACCGGGGAGCTGTTTTTT	CASTNGPSNTGELFF
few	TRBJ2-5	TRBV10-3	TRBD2	TGTGCCATCGGACTAGCGGGAGAGGAGACCCAGTACTTC	CAIGLAGEETQYF
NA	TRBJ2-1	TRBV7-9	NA	TGTGCCAGCAGCTGGCTAGCGTCGGGCAATGAGCAGTTCTTC	CASSWLASGNEQFF
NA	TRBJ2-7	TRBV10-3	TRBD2	TGTGCCATCAGTGAGACTAGCGGATCCTACGAGCAGTACTTC	CAISETSGSYEQYF
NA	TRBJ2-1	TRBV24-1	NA	TGTGCCACCAGTGACGACCTCGGCGGGAAACCCAATGAGCAGTTCTTC	CATSDDLGGKPNEQFF
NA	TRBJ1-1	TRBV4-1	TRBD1	TGCGCCAGCCGCCCGCCCGGGACAGGCCTACGAGGTGAAGCTTTCTTT	CASRPPGTGLRGEAFF
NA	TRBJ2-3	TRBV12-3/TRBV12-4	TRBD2	TGTGCCAGCAGCCTGAGTCGAACGACTAGCGGGAGCGCAGATACGCAGTATTTT	CASSLSRTTSGSADTQYF
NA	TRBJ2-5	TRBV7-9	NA	TGTGCCAGCAGCTCCTCTAGCGACCCAACACCACAAGAGACCCAGTACTTC	CASSSSSDPTPQETQYF
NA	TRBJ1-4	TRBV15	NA	TGTGCCACCAGCGTTGAAGCAACTAATGAAAAACTGTTTTTT	CATSVEATNEKLFF
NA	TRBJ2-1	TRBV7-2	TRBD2	TGTGCCAGCAGCTTACCACCGGGACTAGCGGGTATATACAATGAGCAGTTCTTC	CASSLPPGLAGIYNEQFF
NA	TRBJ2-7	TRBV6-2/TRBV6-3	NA	TGTGCCAGCAGTGGATCGGGGGAGCAGTACTTC	CASSGSGEQYF
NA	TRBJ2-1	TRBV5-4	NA	TGTGCCAGCAGCTTGGGTGGACCAGTATACAATGAGCAGTTCTTC	CASSLGGPVYNEQFF
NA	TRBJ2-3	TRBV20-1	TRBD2	TGCAGTGCTAGAGATCTGTCAGGCGGGAGTGTCGGCACAGATACGCAGTATTTT	CSARDLSGGSVGTDTQYF
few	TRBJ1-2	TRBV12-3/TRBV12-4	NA	TGTGCCAGCAGTTTAAGGGGGGAACAGGGTGGTGGCTACACCTTC	CASSLRGEQGGGYTF
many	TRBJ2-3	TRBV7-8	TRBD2	TGTGCCAGCAGCTTAGATCTAGCGGGAGAAGCAGATACGCAGTATTTT	CASSLDLAGEADTQYF
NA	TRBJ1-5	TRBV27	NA	TGTGCCAGCAGTTTCAGGGGCGCCAATCAGCCCCAGCATTTT	CASSFRGANQPQHF
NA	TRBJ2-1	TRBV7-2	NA	TGTGCCAGCAGACGAACAGGTATAGGTGAGCAGTTCTTC	CASRRTGIGEQFF
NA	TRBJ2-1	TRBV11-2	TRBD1	TGTGCCAGCAGCTTCCGACAGGGAACACTAGGCGAGCAGTTCTTC	CASSFRQGTLGEQFF
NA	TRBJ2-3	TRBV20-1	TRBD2	TGCAGTGCTAGTTCGGCGGGGGGCACAGATACGCAGTATTTT	CSASSAGGTDTQYF
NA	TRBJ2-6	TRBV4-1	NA	TGCGCCAGCAGCCAAGATAGCAGCTCTGGGGCCAACGTCCTGACTTTC	CASSQDSSSGANVLTF
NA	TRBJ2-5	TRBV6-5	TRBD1	TGTGCCAGCAGTTACACCGGGACAGGGTGGCAAGAGACCCAGTACTTC	CASSYTGTGWQETQYF
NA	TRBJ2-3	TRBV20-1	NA	TGCAGTGCTAGACTAGCTGGAATGAGCACAGATACGCAGTATTTT	CSARLAGMSTDTQYF
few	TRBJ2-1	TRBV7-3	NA	TGTGCCAGCAGCTTACGTACACCCAACAATGAGCAGTTCTTC	CASSLRTPNNEQFF
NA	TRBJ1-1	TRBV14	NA	TGTGCCAGCAGCCAAGAGGGGACTTTTGGACAAAAGAACACTGAAGCTTTCTTT	CASSQEGTFGQKNTEAFF
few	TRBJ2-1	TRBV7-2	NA	TGTGCCAGCAGCCTAGAGGGGGGGCGGGGGGAGCAGTTCTTC	CASSLEGGRGEQFF
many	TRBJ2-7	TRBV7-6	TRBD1	TGTGCCAGCAGCTTAGCAGTGAGGTTTGGACAGGGGGTCTCCTCCTACGAGCAGTACTTC	CASSLAVRFGQGVSSYEQYF
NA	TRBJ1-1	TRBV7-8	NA	TGTGCCAGCAGGGAACTCCGGGGGTACACTGAAGCTTTCTTT	CASRELRGYTEAFF
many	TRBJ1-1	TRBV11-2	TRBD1	TGTGCCAGCAGCTTGCAGGGGGAGAACACTGAAGCTTTCTTT	CASSLQGENTEAFF
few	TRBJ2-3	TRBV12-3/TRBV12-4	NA	TGTGCCAGCAGTTTAGGGGAAGGAGATACGCAGTATTTT	CASSLGEGDTQYF
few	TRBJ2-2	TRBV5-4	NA	TGTGCCAGCAGCTTGGTAACCCCATCCGGGGAGCTGTTTTTT	CASSLVTPSGELFF
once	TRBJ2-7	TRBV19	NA	TGTGCCAGTAGTATAGGGGGGCCGGGCGCCTACGAGCAGTACTTC	CASSIGGPGAYEQYF
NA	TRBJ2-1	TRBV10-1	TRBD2	TGCGCCAGCAGTGAGTCGACTAGCGGATCCTACAATGAGCAGTTCTTC	CASSESTSGSYNEQFF
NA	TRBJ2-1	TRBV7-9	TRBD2	TGTGCCAGCAGCTTTGGCGGACTAGCGACACAATACAATGAGCAGTTCTTC	CASSFGGLATQYNEQFF
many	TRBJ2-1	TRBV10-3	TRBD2	TGTGCCATCAGACCGACTAGCGGTGCTCAGTTCTTC	CAIRPTSGAQFF
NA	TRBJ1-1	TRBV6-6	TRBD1	TGTGCCAGCAGTCGGACAGGGTATGAAGCTTTCTTT	CASSRTGYEAFF
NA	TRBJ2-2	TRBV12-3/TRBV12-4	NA	TGTGCCAGCAGATACACCACCGGGGAGCTGTTTTTT	CASRYTTGELFF
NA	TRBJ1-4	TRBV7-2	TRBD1	TGTGCCAGCAGCTCTACAGGGGGTTCTAATGAAAAACTGTTTTTT	CASSSTGGSNEKLFF
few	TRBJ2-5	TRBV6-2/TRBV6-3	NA	TGTGCCAGCAGTTACCAGGGGCACGGGGCCCAGTACTTC	CASSYQGHGAQYF
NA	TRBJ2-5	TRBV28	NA	TGTGCCAGCAGCCCAAATACAGGGGAGACCCAGTACTTC	CASSPNTGETQYF
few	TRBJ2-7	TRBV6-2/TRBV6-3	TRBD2	TGTGCCAGCAGTTCTTACCAACTAGCGGGAGACTACGAGCAGTACTTC	CASSSYQLAGDYEQYF
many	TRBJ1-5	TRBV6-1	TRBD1	TGTGCCAGCAGGGAGACAGGGGTTGGGCCCCAGCATTTT	CASRETGVGPQHF